The TCR beta chain described here comes from a study of Graves' ophthalmopathy and Graves' hyperthyroidism. About the study: Cases classed as stable hyperthyroidism had no ophthalmopathy within 18 months of follow-up. Findings and limits, study-wide: The model achieved about 64% sensitivity and less than 75% specificity for ophthalmopathy progression.

The evidence that diagnosis relied on was clinical symptoms, serum thyroxine, TRAb, thyroid ultrasound and orbital computed tomography. Amplification of TCR beta CDR3 regions used RNA transcripts. First-round RT-PCR used HTBI primers; second-round multiplex PCR followed. TCRdb reanalysed the multiplex PCR reads using MiXCR and keeps one entry per CDR3 protein. In the table there are a few hundred thousand distinct CDR3 sequences, just under 40% of which are singletons. This clonotype was seen ten or more times. The antigen remains undetermined. V lost 6 bases to trimming and J lost 0 bases, with 14 bases between them. Germline CDR1 and CDR2: DFQATT and SNEGSKA (reference sequence). The length of the CDR3 is 14 residues.

The TCR comes from an adult man with Graves' hyperthyroidism. The chain links TRBV20-1 to TRBJ1-2, with a tentative D call TRBD1 (5 bases). Specimen: peripheral blood or thyroid tissue (not recorded which). CDR3 DNA sequence: TGCAGTGCGGCAAGACAGACTACTAACTATGGCTACACCTTC. Translated: CSAARQTTNYGYTF.